The following is a T cell receptor (beta chain) sequence with its context. One end of the junction does not line up with germline, which may come from a read error. This CDR3 is 14 amino acids long. The V gene's germline CDR1 is DFQATT and CDR2 SNEGSKA (reference sequence). The source of the sample is a study of human T cells and chemical hapten exposure. Noted time point: pre-sensitization, week 0. Treatment defined: therapeutic diphenylcyclopropenone sensitization with weekly scalp DPC. MiXCR, applied by TCRdb to the RACE reads, yields one record per CDR3 protein. The sample holds some 300,000 distinct CDR3 sequences; approximately 5% are singletons and the top ten take around 8.6%.

This sample comprised whole blood, obtained in connection with sensitization to the hapten diphenylcyclopropenone (DPC). The rearrangement uses TRBV20-1 and TRBJ2-3, with D possibly being TRBD2 (5 bases). This sequence originates from a woman aged 18-30 years with alopecia areata. Some clones in this sample may be carry-over from other donors' samples. Written as DNA, the CDR3 is TGCAGTGCGAGAGCGGCCAAGGGCACAGATACGCAGTATTTT. The encoded protein is CSARAAKGTDTQYF.